A single sample gave rise to the 14 T cell receptor beta chains below, sequenced in a study of beta chain features in type 1 diabetes. TCRB transcripts that were expressed got sequenced, as all of the isolated RNA had been reverse transcribed. Here immunoSEQ multiplex PCR was the method, and the copy in TCRdb shows in-frame clones only, minus some. The table lists 120,000 to 150,000 clones, 6% to 7.5% of them singletons. Sequenced sample: central memory CD4+ T cells from blood. The source of these receptors is a woman aged 25 to 39 in good health.

This clone was observed a handful of times. This rearrangement joins TRBV5-4 to TRBJ2-3; no clear D gene. Trimming removed 0 bases at V and 2 bases at J, with 7 bases between. The CDR3 loop spans 14 amino acids. Germline CDR1 SGHNT, CDR2 YYREEE (reference sequence). In DNA form, the CDR3 reads TGTGCCAGCAGCTTGGCCTTGTACACAGATACGCAGTATTTT. Protein sequence: CASSLALYTDTQYF. The variable domain in full, completed from reference TRBV5-4 and TRBJ2-3, reads ETGVTQSPTHLIKTRGQQVTLRCSSQSGHNTVSWYQQALGQGPQFIFQYYREEENGRGNFPPRFSGLQFPNYSSELNVNALELDDSALYLCASSLALYTDTQYFGPGTRLTVL.

The chain employs TRBV7-6 and TRBJ2-2, with 7 bases fitting TRBD2. Trimming at V came to 3 bases and at J to 6 bases, leaving 7 bases not matched to a gene. CDR3 length: 15 amino acids. The germline gives CDR1 SGHVS, CDR2 FNYEAQ. DNA of the CDR3: TGTGCCAGCAGCTTTGGTTCGGGGAGGGCCGGGGAGCTGTTTTTT. Residues: CASSFGSGRAGELFF.

The sample holds many counts of this clone. This sequence joins TRBV9 and TRBJ2-1; 14 bases agree with TRBD2. J lost 0 bases, V lost 4 bases, and 3 bases had no gene match. The V gene's germline CDR1 is SGDLS and CDR2 YYNGEE. CDR3 length: 17 amino acids. In DNA form, the CDR3 reads TGTGCCAGCAGCCCGGGGACTAGCGGGGGCTCCTACAATGAGCAGTTCTTC. Translating gives CASSPGTSGGSYNEQFF.

This chain uses TRBV7-3 with TRBJ1-1; D remains unclear. The CDR3 is made up of 14 amino acids. Germline CDR1 is SGHTA and CDR2 is FQGTGA. V lost 5 bases and J 10 bases, leaving 20 bases between the germline ends. CDR3 coding DNA: TGTGCCAGCAGCCTATCTCCGGGCCCTGGAGGAGCTTTCTTT. Translation gives CASSLSPGPGGAFF.

This clone was seen a handful of times. The chain carries TRBV30 and TRBJ2-7; possible D gene TRBD1, 5 bases. The V gene lost 2 bases and the J gene lost 1 base, with 9 bases spanning the gap. Germline CDR1 and CDR2: GTSNPN and SVGIG (reference sequence). The CDR3 totals 13 residues. CDR3 amino acids: CAWSWQGSYEQYF. In nucleotides, the CDR3 is TGTGCCTGGAGTTGGCAGGGTTCCTACGAGCAGTACTTC.

This clone has ten or more counts. The CDR3 protein is CASSLGQLWQFF. CDR3 nucleotide sequence: TGCGCCAGCAGTCTCGGACAGCTATGGCAGTTCTTC. The chain has TRBV23-1 and TRBJ2-1; D might be TRBD1 (6 bases). TRBV23-1 is assigned to the ORF class and has an uncertain function. The length of the CDR3 is 12 residues. V lost 4 bases and J lost 12, with 13 bases in between.

This clone was counted between two and nine times. The sample has other DNA sequences that encode this CDR3 too. V gene TRBV7-9 combines with J gene TRBJ2-7; TRBD2 aligns across 16 bases. Germline V gene lookup returns CDR1 SEHNR and CDR2 FQNEAQ (reference sequence). CDR3 length: 18 residues. Germline trimming cut 5 bases from V and 0 bases from J; bases unmatched to any gene: 7. CDR3 nucleotides: TGTGCCAGCAGCCTAGGGACTAGCGGGAGGGCCCTCTCCTACGAGCAGTACTTC. Translated: CASSLGTSGRALSYEQYF.

This clone was picked up many times. The rearrangement uses TRBV28 and TRBJ2-2; perhaps TRBD1 as D (5 bases). Trimming took off 7 bases at V and 4 bases at J, with 16 bases between the two ends. Germline CDR1 and CDR2: MDHEN and SYDVKM. The CDR3 length is 15 residues. CDR3 in DNA: TGTGCCAGCACCCTAGACAGTTTCGGCACCGGGGAGCTGTTTTTT. It translates to CASTLDSFGTGELFF.

This sequence joins TRBV28 and TRBJ2-2; 7 positions match TRBD1. The trim removed 3 bases at V and 6 bases at J, leaving 7 bases unmatched. Germline CDR1 is MDHEN and CDR2 is SYDVKM. The CDR3 extends over 15 amino acids. The CDR3 coding sequence is TGTGCCAGCAGTTTTAGACAGGGAGTCGCCGGGGAGCTGTTTTTT. Protein: CASSFRQGVAGELFF.

Only a few counts were recorded for this clone. The chain is built from TRBV4-2 and TRBJ2-2; D remains unclear. Germline V lookup: CDR1 LGHNA, CDR2 YNFKEQ. Trimming took off 3 bases at V and 8 bases at J, with 4 bases between the two ends. The CDR3 totals 11 residues. The CDR3 reads CASSHEGELFF. The CDR3 region has the DNA TGTGCCAGCAGCCACGAGGGGGAGCTGTTTTTT.

This clone has only a few counts. The chain's CDR3 is CASSLYSGGTDTQYF. In DNA form, the CDR3 reads TGTGCCAGCAGTTTATATAGCGGCGGCACAGATACGCAGTATTTT. V is TRBV28 and J is TRBJ2-3; D perhaps matches TRBD2 (6 bases). The germline V and J ends were trimmed by 1 base and 1 base, with 9 bases remaining between them. The CDR3 sequence is 15 residues long. The germline gives CDR1 MDHEN, CDR2 SYDVKM.

This clone occurred many times. The chain joins TRBV7-2 to TRBJ2-2; D uncertain. Per germline, CDR1 SGHTA and CDR2 FQGNSA. The CDR3 runs 13 residues. V lost 8 bases and J lost 0, with 7 bases in between. The CDR3 loop reads CASSPSNTGELFF. The CDR3 DNA is TGTGCCAGCTCCCCGTCGAACACCGGGGAGCTGTTTTTT.

The table lists this clone with a few counts. The J gene is TRBJ2-1, the V gene TRBV4-1; 15 positions match TRBD2. The CDR3 is made up of 19 amino acids. The ends lost 3 bases at V and 7 bases at J; junction bases unmatched: 13. The V gene's germline CDR1 is MGHRA and CDR2 YSYEKL. Here the CDR3 reads CASSHPGLAGGPGLNEQFF. Written as DNA, the CDR3 is TGCGCCAGCAGCCACCCAGGACTAGCGGGAGGGCCCGGATTGAATGAGCAGTTCTTC.

This clone was seen ten or more times. V gene TRBV28 combines with J gene TRBJ2-1, with 7 bases identical to TRBD2. The junction had 6 bases not matched to a gene; V was cut back by 6 bases and J by 13 bases. The CDR3 consists of 11 residues. Germline V gene data show CDR1 as MDHEN and CDR2 as SYDVKM. The CDR3 region is CASSKRDFQFF. The CDR3 DNA reads as TGTGCCAGCAGCAAGCGGGATTTTCAGTTCTTC.